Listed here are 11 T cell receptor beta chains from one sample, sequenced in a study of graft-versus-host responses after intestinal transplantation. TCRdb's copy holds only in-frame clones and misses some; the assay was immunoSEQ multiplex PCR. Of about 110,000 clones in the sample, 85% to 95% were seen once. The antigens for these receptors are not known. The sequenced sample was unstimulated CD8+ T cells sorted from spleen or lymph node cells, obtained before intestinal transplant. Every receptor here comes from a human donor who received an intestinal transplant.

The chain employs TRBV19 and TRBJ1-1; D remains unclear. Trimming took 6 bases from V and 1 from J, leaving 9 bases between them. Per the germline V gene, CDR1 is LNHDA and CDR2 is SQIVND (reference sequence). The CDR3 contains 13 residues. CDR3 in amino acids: CASRWTENTEAFF. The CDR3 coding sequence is TGTGCCAGTAGATGGACCGAGAACACTGAAGCTTTCTTT.

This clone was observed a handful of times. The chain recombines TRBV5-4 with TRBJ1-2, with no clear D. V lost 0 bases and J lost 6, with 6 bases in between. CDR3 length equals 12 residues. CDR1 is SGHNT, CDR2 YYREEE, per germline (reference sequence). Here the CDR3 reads CASSLAGDGYTF. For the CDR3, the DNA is TGTGCCAGCAGCTTGGCCGGGGATGGCTACACCTTC.

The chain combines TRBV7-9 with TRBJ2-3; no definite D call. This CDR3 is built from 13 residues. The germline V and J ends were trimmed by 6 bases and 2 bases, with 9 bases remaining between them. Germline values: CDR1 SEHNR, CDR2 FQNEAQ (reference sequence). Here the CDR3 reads CASSDSTTDTQYF. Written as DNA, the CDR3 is TGTGCCAGCAGTGATTCTACCACAGATACGCAGTATTTT.

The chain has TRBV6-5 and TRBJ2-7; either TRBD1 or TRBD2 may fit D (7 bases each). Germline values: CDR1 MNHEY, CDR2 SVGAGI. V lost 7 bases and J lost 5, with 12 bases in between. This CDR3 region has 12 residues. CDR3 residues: CASTPGGDEQYF. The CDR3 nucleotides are TGTGCCAGCACTCCAGGGGGGGACGAGCAGTACTTC.

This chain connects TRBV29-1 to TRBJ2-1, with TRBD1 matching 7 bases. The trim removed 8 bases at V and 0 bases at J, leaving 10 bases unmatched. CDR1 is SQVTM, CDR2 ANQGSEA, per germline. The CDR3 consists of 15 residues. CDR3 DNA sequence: TGCAGCTTGCGACCGGGACAGAGCTCCTACAATGAGCAGTTCTTC. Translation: CSLRPGQSSYNEQFF.

The CDR3 region has the DNA TGTGCCACCAGCAGAGTGGGATTCGGTCAGCCCCAGCATTTT. Translating gives CATSRVGFGQPQHF. The V call is TRBV15, the J call TRBJ1-5; D is unclear. The V gene's germline CDR1 is LNHNV and CDR2 YYDKDF (reference sequence). This CDR3 is 14 amino acids long. V lost 1 base, J lost 6 bases, and 10 bases lay in between.

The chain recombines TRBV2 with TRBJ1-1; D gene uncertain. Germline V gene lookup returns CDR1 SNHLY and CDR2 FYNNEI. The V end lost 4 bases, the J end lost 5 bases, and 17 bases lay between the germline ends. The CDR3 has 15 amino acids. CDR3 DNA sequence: TGTGCCAGCAGTGGAGGTAACCGGGGAGGAACTGAAGCTTTCTTT. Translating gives CASSGGNRGGTEAFF.

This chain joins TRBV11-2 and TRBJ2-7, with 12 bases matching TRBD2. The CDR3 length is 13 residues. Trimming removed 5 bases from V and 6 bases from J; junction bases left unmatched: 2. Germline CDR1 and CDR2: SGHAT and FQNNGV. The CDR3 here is CASSTSGRSEQYF. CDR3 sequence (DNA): TGTGCCAGCAGCACTAGCGGGAGGAGCGAGCAGTACTTC.

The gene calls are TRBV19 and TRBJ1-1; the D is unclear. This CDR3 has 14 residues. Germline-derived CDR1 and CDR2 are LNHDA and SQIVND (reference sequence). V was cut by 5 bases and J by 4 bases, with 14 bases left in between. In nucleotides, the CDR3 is TGTGCCAGTAGTCCGGAGGGCTGGAGCACTGAAGCTTTCTTT. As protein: CASSPEGWSTEAFF.

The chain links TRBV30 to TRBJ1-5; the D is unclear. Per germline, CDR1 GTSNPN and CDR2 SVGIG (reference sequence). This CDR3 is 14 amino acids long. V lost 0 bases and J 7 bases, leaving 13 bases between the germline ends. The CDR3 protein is CAWSVSGSSQPQHF. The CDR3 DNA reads TGTGCCTGGAGTGTATCTGGGTCGAGCCAGCCCCAGCATTTT.

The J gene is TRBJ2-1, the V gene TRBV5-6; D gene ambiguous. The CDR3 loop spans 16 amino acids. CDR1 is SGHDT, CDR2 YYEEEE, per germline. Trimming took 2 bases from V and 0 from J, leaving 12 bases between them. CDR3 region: CASSFIWATSYNEQFF. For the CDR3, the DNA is TGTGCCAGCAGCTTCATATGGGCAACCTCCTACAATGAGCAGTTCTTC.